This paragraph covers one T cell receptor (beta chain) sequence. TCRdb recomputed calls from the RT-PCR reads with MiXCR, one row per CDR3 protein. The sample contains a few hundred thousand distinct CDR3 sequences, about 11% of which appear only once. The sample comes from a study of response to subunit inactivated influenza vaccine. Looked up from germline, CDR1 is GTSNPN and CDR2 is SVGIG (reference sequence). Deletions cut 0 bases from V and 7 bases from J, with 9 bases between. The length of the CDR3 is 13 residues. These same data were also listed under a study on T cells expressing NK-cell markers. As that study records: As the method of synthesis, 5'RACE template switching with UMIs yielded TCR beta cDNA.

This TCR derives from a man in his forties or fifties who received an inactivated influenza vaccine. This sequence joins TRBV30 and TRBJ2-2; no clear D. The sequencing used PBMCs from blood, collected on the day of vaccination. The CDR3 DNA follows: TGTGCCTGGAGTGTACAAGTAGTCGGGGAGCTGTTTTTT. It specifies CAWSVQVVGELFF.